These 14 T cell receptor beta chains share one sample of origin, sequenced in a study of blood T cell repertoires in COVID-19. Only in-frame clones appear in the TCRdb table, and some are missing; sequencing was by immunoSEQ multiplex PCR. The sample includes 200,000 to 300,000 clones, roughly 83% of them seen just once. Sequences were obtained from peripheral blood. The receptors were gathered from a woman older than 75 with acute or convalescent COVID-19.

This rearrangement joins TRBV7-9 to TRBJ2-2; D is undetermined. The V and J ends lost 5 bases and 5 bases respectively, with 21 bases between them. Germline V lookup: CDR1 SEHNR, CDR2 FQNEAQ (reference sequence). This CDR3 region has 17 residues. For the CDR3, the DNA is TGTGCCAGCAGCCCTGCAGGTGTCCTTGCAAAAACCGGGGAGCTGTTTTTT. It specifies CASSPAGVLAKTGELFF.

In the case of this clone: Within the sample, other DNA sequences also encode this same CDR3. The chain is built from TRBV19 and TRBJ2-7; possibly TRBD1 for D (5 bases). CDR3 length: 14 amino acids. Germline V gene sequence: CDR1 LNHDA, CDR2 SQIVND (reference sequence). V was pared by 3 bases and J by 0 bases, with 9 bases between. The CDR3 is CASSIQGASYEQYF. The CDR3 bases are TGTGCCAGTAGTATCCAAGGGGCCTCCTACGAGCAGTACTTC.

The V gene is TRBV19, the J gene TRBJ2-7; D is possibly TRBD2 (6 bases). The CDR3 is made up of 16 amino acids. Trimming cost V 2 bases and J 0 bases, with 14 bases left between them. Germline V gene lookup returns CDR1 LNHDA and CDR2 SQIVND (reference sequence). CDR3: CASSISHRGNSYEQYF. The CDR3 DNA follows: TGTGCCAGTAGTATATCCCACCGGGGGAACTCCTACGAGCAGTACTTC.

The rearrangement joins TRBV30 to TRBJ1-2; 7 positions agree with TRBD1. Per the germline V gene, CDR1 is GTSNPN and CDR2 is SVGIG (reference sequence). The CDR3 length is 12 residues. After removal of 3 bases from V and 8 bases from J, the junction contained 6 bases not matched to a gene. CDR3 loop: CAWSQTGRGYTF. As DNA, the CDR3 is TGTGCCTGGAGCCAGACAGGGAGAGGCTACACCTTC.

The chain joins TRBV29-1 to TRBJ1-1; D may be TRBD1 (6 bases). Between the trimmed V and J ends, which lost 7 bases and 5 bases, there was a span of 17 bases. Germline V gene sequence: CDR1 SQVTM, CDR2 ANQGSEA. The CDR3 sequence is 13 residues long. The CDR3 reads CSAQAIRGTEAFF. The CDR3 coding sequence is TGCAGCGCCCAGGCTATTAGGGGGACTGAAGCTTTCTTT.

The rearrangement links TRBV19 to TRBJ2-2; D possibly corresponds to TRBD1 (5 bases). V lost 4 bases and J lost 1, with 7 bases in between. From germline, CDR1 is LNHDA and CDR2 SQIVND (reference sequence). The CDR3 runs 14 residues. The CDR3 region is CASSTRGNTGELFF. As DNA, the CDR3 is TGTGCCAGTAGTACTAGGGGGAACACCGGGGAGCTGTTTTTT.

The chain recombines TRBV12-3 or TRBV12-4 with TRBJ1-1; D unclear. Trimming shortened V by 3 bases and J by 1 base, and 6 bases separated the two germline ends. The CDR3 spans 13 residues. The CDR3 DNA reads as TGTGCCAGCAGTTTCGAGCCGAACACTGAAGCTTTCTTT. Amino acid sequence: CASSFEPNTEAFF.

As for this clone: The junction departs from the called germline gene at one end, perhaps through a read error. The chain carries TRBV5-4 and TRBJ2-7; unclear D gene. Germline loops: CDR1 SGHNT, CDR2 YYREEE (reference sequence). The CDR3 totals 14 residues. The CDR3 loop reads CASSLEWAPAPVDF. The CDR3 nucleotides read TGTGCCAGCAGCTTGGAGTGGGCCCCTGCCCCGGTGGACTTC.

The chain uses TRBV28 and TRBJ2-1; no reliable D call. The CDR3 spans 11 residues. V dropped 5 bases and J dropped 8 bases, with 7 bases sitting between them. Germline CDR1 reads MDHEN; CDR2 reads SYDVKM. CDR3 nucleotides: TGTGCCAGCAGTATCCGCGATGAGCAGTTCTTC. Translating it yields CASSIRDEQFF.

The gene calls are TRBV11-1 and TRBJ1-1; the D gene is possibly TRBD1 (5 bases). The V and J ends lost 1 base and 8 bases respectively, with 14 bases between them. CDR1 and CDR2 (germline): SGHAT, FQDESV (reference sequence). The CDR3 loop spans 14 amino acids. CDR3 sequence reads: CASSLDQGAGEAFF. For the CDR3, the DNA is TGTGCCAGCAGCTTAGATCAGGGCGCAGGCGAAGCTTTCTTT.

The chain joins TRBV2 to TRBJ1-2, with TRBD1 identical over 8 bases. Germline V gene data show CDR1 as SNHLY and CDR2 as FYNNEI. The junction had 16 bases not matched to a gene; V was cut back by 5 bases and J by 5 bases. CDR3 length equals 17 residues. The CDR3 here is CASSRRSGQGDGYGYTF. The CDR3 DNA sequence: TGTGCCAGCAGTCGGAGGTCAGGACAGGGAGACGGATATGGCTACACCTTC.

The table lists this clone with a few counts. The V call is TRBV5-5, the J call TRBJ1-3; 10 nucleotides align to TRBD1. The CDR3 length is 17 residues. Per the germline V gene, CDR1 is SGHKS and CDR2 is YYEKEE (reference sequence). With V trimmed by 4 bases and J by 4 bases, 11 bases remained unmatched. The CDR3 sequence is CASSRGQGGVSGNTIYF. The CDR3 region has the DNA TGTGCCAGCAGCCGCGGACAGGGGGGTGTTTCGGGAAACACCATATATTTT. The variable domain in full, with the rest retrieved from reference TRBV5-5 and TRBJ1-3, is DAGVTQSPTHLIKTRGQQVTLRCSPISGHKSVSWYQQVLGQGPQFIFQYYEKEERGRGNFPDRFSARQFPNYSSELNVNALLLGDSALYLCASSRGQGGVSGNTIYFGEGSWLTVV.

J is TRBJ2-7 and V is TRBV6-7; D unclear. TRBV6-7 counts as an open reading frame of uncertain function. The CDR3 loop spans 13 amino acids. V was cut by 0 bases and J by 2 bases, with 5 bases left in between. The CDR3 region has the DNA TGTGCCAGCAGTTACTCTGAGCCCTACGAGCAGTACTTC. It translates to CASSYSEPYEQYF.

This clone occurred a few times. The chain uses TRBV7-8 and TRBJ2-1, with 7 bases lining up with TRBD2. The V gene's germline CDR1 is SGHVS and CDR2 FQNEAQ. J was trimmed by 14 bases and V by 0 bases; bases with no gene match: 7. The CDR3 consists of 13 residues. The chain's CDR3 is CASSLARLAGEFF. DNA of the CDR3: TGTGCCAGCAGCTTAGCCCGACTAGCCGGGGAGTTCTTC.